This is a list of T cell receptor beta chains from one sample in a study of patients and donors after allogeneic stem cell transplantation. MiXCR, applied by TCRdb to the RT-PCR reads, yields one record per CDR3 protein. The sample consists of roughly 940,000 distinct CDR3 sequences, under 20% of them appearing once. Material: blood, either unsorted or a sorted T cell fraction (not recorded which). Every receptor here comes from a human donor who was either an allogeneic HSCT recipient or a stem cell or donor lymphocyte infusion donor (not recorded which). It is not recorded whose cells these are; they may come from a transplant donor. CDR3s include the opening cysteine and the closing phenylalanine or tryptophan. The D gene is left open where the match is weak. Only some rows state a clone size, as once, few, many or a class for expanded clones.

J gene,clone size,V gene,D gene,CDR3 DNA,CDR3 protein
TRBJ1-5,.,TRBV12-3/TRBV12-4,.,TGTGCCAGCAGTTTACGCTCGACAGGTTTATATAGCAATCAGCCCCAGCATTTT,CASSLRSTGLYSNQPQHF
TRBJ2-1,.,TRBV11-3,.,TGTGCCAGCAGTCACCCCTTGAGCCCGGGGAGCTACAATGAGCAGTTCTTC,CASSHPLSPGSYNEQFF
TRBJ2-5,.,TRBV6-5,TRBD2,TGTGCCAGCAGTTACACTAGCGGGAGTATAGGAGAGACCCAGTACTTC,CASSYTSGSIGETQYF
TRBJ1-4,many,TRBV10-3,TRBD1,TGTGCCATCAGTCGACAGGGAAAGGAAAAACTGTTTTTT,CAISRQGKEKLFF
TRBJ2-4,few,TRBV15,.,TGTGCCACCAGCAGAGATCGGGTGGGCAGGGGAGTAAACATTCAGTACTTC,CATSRDRVGRGVNIQYF
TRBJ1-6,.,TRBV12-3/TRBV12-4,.,TGTGCCAGCAGTTTAGTGAGAGCAAATCGGTATAATTCACCCCTCCACTTT,CASSLVRANRYNSPLHF
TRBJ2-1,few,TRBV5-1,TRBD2,TGCGCCAGCAGCTTCGTCCCGGGACTAGCGGGAGTAGGCAATGAGCAGTTCTTC,CASSFVPGLAGVGNEQFF
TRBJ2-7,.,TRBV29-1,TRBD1,TGCAGCGCATTATCCGGGACAGGGGGTAGGGAGCAGTACTTC,CSALSGTGGREQYF
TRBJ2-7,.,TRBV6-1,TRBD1,TGTGCCAGCAGTAATCACAGGGGCAAAAAGTCCTACGAGCAGTACTTC,CASSNHRGKKSYEQYF
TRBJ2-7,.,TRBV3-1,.,TGTGCCAGCAGCCAAGGGTTTTGGGACGGTGCCTACGAGCAGTACTTC,CASSQGFWDGAYEQYF
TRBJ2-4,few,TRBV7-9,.,TGTGCCAGCAGCTTAGGTCGATCCAGACAAAACATTCAGTACTTC,CASSLGRSRQNIQYF
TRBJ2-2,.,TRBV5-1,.,TGCGCCAGCAGCTCGTGGGCCGGGGGCAGGGGAATTCCCGGGGAGCTGTTTTTT,CASSSWAGGRGIPGELFF
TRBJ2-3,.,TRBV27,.,TGTGCCAGCTTTTTTCTAGTCACAGATACGCAGTATTTT,CASFFLVTDTQYF
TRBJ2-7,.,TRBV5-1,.,TGCGCCAGCAGCATGGAGAGAGAGCAGTACTTC,CASSMEREQYF
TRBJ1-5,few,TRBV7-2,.,TGTGCCAGCAGCCTCCGGGGCGGAACTCAGCCCCAGCATTTT,CASSLRGGTQPQHF
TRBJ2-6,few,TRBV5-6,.,TGTGCCAGCAGCTTGGGAGGCAGGGTTTTTGCCAACGTCCTGACTTTC,CASSLGGRVFANVLTF
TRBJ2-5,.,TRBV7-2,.,TGTGCCAGCAGCTTAGGGGGCGAGTACCAAGAGACCCAGTACTTC,CASSLGGEYQETQYF
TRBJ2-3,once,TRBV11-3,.,TGTGCCAGCAGCTTACTACTCAACACAGATACGCAGTATTTT,CASSLLLNTDTQYF
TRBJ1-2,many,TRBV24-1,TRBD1,TGTGCCACCAGTGACTACCGGGACAGGAGCTACACCTTC,CATSDYRDRSYTF
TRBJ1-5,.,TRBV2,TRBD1,TGTGCCAGCAGAGGTCCCTTGGGACAGGGGAATTTGGGCAATCAGCCCCAGCATTTT,CASRGPLGQGNLGNQPQHF
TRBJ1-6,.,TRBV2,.,TGTGCCACTAGGACAGATAATTCACCCCTCCACTTT,CATRTDNSPLHF
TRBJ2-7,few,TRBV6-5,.,TGTGCCAGCAGTTACGTCCGGGGCTACCACGAGCAGTACTTC,CASSYVRGYHEQYF